The rows below give T cell receptor beta chains drawn from one sample of a study of T-cell memory formation after mild COVID-19. TCRdb called the 5' RACE reads again in MiXCR, with one record for every CDR3 protein. The repertoire consists of 70,000 to 100,000 distinct CDR3 sequences, with more than 12% occurring once and the leading ten covering approximately 39%. Sequenced input: PBMCs or a T cell subset sorted from them (not recorded which). Receptors originate from a man younger than 30 who had mild COVID-19 (a few samples of this study predate the infection). Cell type and time point are not known. The CDR3 runs from the conserved cysteine through the conserved F or W. Fields, in order: D gene, clone size, J gene, V gene, CDR3 protein, CDR3 DNA. D genes are given only for firm matches. Clone size, where shown, is once, few, many, or a class for clones that have expanded.

NA	NA	TRBJ2-7	TRBV4-3	CASSQGLGYEQYF	TGCGCCAGCAGCCAGGGCCTGGGCTACGAGCAGTACTTC
NA	few	TRBJ2-1	TRBV10-1	CASSESPGGSYNEQFF	TGCGCCAGCAGTGAGTCGCCCGGAGGCTCCTACAATGAGCAGTTCTTC
TRBD1	few	TRBJ1-6	TRBV11-2	CASSSGQGNHSPLHF	TGTGCCAGCAGCTCCGGACAGGGGAATCATTCACCCCTCCACTTT
NA	many	TRBJ2-7	TRBV5-1	CASSFNEYEQYF	TGCGCCAGCAGCTTTAATGAATACGAGCAGTACTTC
NA	NA	TRBJ2-1	TRBV7-9	CASSLWSFNEQFF	TGTGCCAGCAGCTTATGGAGCTTCAATGAGCAGTTCTTC
TRBD2	few	TRBJ2-5	TRBV4-2	CASSRTTVGGGDQETQYF	TGTGCCAGCAGCCGCACCACGGTGGGCGGGGGGGACCAAGAGACCCAGTACTTC
TRBD2	few	TRBJ2-3	TRBV7-2	CASSLVGGRADTQYF	TGTGCCAGCAGCTTAGTCGGGGGGAGGGCAGATACGCAGTATTTT
NA	many	TRBJ2-1	TRBV7-6	CASSLGTAPYNEQFF	TGTGCCAGCAGCTTAGGGACCGCCCCCTACAATGAGCAGTTCTTC
NA	NA	TRBJ2-5	TRBV12-3/TRBV12-4	CASRTLGTQYF	TGTGCCAGCAGGACCCTAGGGACCCAGTACTTC
NA	NA	TRBJ2-5	TRBV20-1	CSAKDTNQETQYF	TGCAGTGCCAAGGACACCAACCAAGAGACCCAGTACTTC
NA	NA	TRBJ1-5	TRBV12-3/TRBV12-4	CASSFQGQPQHF	TGTGCCAGCAGTTTTCAGGGTCAGCCCCAGCATTTT
NA	few	TRBJ2-3	TRBV25-1	CASSEYRGLSPDTQYF	TGTGCCAGCAGTGAATATCGGGGGCTCAGCCCAGATACGCAGTATTTT
NA	NA	TRBJ2-3	TRBV29-1	CSVEGSPLDTQYF	TGCAGCGTTGAGGGGTCCCCTCTGGATACGCAGTATTTT
NA	NA	TRBJ2-1	TRBV5-4	CASSPPGNEQFF	TGTGCCAGCAGCCCCCCCGGCAATGAGCAGTTCTTC
NA	NA	TRBJ2-5	TRBV7-8	CASSPQVSQETQYF	TGTGCCAGCAGCCCGCAGGTATCCCAAGAGACCCAGTACTTC
TRBD2	NA	TRBJ2-1	TRBV7-2	CASSPSGGGTYNEQFF	TGTGCCAGCAGCCCTAGTGGCGGGGGTACCTACAATGAGCAGTTCTTC
NA	few	TRBJ2-4	TRBV6-2/TRBV6-3	CASSIQGGIAKNIQYF	TGTGCCAGCAGCATACAGGGAGGGATAGCCAAAAACATTCAGTACTTC
NA	few	TRBJ1-1	TRBV4-1	CASSQEIWDGNTEAFF	TGCGCCAGCAGCCAAGAGATCTGGGACGGAAACACTGAAGCTTTCTTT
TRBD1	few	TRBJ1-2	TRBV27	CASSLTGERDGYTF	TGTGCCAGCAGTCTCACAGGGGAGAGAGATGGCTACACCTTC
NA	few	TRBJ2-5	TRBV29-1	CSVVTQSQQYQETQYF	TGCAGCGTCGTAACGCAAAGCCAGCAGTACCAAGAGACCCAGTACTTC
NA	few	TRBJ2-1	TRBV7-8	CASSRIGTLNNEQFF	TGTGCCAGCAGTCGAATAGGGACATTGAACAATGAGCAGTTCTTC
NA	many	TRBJ2-4	TRBV28	CASSFRLAKNIQYF	TGTGCCAGCAGTTTCAGACTAGCCAAAAACATTCAGTACTTC
NA	few	TRBJ1-2	TRBV6-2/TRBV6-3	CASSFPGANYGYTF	TGTGCCAGCAGTTTCCCTGGTGCTAACTATGGCTACACCTTC
NA	NA	TRBJ2-3	TRBV20-1	CSARSLATSTDTQYF	TGCAGTGCTAGGTCACTAGCAACTAGCACAGATACGCAGTATTTT